This TCR beta chain was recorded in a study of blood T cells in healthy people across ages. The authors ran a second PCR of about 6 to 11 cycles using a sample-barcoded 5' primer and a J-beta primer mix. From the 5' RACE reads, TCRdb called clonotypes with MiXCR, one entry per CDR3 protein. The sample has about 1 million distinct CDR3 sequences; 40% to 50% are singletons. This CDR3 contains 13 residues. The V and J genes are TRBV21-1 and TRBJ1-4. TRBV21-1 is designated a pseudogene. The TCR sequence derives from a woman aged 60-75 years in good health. The source material was blood. The CDR3 protein is CASSGTSDGKLFF. As DNA, the CDR3 is TGTGCCAGCAGTGGGACTTCAGACGGAAAACTGTTTTTT.